The text below deals with one TCR beta chain. This entry comes from a study of cytotoxic CD8 clonotypes in ibrutinib-treated CLL. Study summary: After a median of almost 70 months, about 15 patients stayed remitted and approximately twelve progressed; responses had been partial in around 25 and complete in 2. Investigators collected response samples after a median around twelve months of treatment, range 6 to 36.

The method was immunoSEQ multiplex PCR; TCRdb's version includes in-frame clones alone and lacks a portion of them. Here the sample spans under 200,000 clones, about 80% being singletons. Genomic DNA for TCR beta libraries, roughly 2.1 micrograms, came from cryopreserved PBMCs. This TCR came from a human donor with chronic lymphocytic leukemia. The sample here was PBMCs, taken after 24 months of ibrutinib treatment.

The CDR3 nucleotides are TGCGCCAGCAGCTTGGGGGACAGGGTCTTTCGCAATCAGCCCCAGCATTTT. Its translation is CASSLGDRVFRNQPQHF. The J gene is TRBJ1-5, the V gene TRBV5-1; 9 nucleotides agree with TRBD1. CDR1 and CDR2 (germline): SGHRS, YFSETQ. V lost 0 bases, J lost 2 bases, and 6 bases stayed unmatched. CDR3 size: 17 residues.